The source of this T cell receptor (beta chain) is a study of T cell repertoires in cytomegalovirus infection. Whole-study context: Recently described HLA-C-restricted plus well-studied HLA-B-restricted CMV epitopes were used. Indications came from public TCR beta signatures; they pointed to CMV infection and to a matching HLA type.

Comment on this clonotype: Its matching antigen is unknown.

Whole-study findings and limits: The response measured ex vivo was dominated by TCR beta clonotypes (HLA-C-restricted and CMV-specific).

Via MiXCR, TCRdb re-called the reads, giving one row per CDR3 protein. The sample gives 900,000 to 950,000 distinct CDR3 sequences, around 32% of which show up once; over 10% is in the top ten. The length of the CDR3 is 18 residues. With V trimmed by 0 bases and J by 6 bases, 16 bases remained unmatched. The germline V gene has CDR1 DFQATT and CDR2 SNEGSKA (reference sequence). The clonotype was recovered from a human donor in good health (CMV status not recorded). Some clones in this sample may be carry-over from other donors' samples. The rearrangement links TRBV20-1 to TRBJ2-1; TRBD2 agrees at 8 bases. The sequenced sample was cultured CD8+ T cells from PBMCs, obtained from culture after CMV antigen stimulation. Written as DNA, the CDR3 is TGCAGTGCTAGAGAGGCCTTTCCTACTAGCGGTTCCCTCAATGAGCAGTTCTTC. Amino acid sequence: CSAREAFPTSGSLNEQFF.